This T cell receptor beta chain was recovered during a study of blood T cell repertoires in COVID-19. Across the whole study: The cDNA or gDNA used as material had been derived from T cells, B-cell-depleted T cells, or PBMCs.

TCRdb's table, derived via immunoSEQ multiplex PCR, lists solely in-frame clones and lacks some. Of approximately 190,000 clones detected, roughly 87% appear once; the ten largest clones hold approximately 6.5%. Comments on this clone: In the same sample, other DNA sequences code for this CDR3.

The germline V gene has CDR1 KGHSH and CDR2 LQKENI. The CDR3 has 12 amino acids. V shed 4 bases and J shed 7 bases, with 5 bases lying between them. The chain couples TRBV18 to TRBJ1-6; D is perhaps TRBD1 (5 bases). Input material: peripheral blood. The TCR sequence derives from a middle-aged woman with acute or convalescent COVID-19. The CDR3 sequence is CASSQGNSPLHF. In DNA, the CDR3 is TGTGCCAGCTCACAGGGGAATTCACCCCTCCACTTT.